Listed below are T cell receptor beta chains from one sample, sequenced in a study of CD8+ T cells in alopecia areata. Profiled with immunoSEQ multiplex PCR; TCRdb holds only in-frame clones, not every one. Here the sample spans over 150,000 clones, almost 65% being singletons. Source: CD4+ T cells sorted from blood, taken at week 0. Receptors originate from a human donor with alopecia areata. The CDR3 runs from the conserved cysteine through the conserved F or W. D genes are given only for firm matches. Size tells how often a clone was seen (once, few, many) or the class of an expanded clone, and some rows leave it out.

V gene,clone size,J gene,D gene,CDR3 protein,CDR3 DNA
TRBV11-2,NA,TRBJ2-1,NA,CASSGNSNEQFF,TGTGCCAGCAGCGGAAACAGCAATGAGCAGTTCTTC
TRBV29-1,NA,TRBJ2-7,TRBD1,CSVGQGVQYF,TGCAGCGTTGGACAGGGGGTGCAGTACTTC
TRBV5-6,NA,TRBJ2-7,TRBD1,CASSLYATGISYEQYF,TGTGCCAGCAGCTTGTACGCGACAGGGATATCCTACGAGCAGTACTTC
TRBV5-6,NA,TRBJ2-3,NA,CASSLDLGTQYF,TGTGCCAGCAGCTTAGACTTAGGTACGCAGTATTTT
TRBV29-1,NA,TRBJ2-3,NA,CSVPSLDTQYF,TGCAGCGTGCCTTCCCTTGATACGCAGTATTTT
TRBV11-1,NA,TRBJ2-1,TRBD2,CASRKGLAGGYNEQFF,TGTGCCAGCAGGAAGGGACTAGCGGGGGGGTACAATGAGCAGTTCTTC
TRBV7-2,NA,TRBJ2-7,NA,CASSLGGLSYEQYF,TGTGCCAGCAGCTTAGGGGGACTTTCCTACGAGCAGTACTTC
TRBV29-1,once,TRBJ1-1,TRBD1,CSVKGALFTEAFF,TGCAGCGTTAAGGGGGCTTTGTTCACTGAAGCTTTCTTT
TRBV6-5,NA,TRBJ1-2,TRBD1,CASSATGGGYGYTF,TGTGCCAGCAGTGCGACAGGGGGCGGGTATGGCTACACCTTC
TRBV15,NA,TRBJ1-1,NA,CATRQNTEAFF,TGTGCCACCAGGCAGAACACTGAAGCTTTCTTT
TRBV29-1,once,TRBJ2-7,NA,CSVETGSSYEQYF,TGCAGCGTCGAAACAGGGAGCTCCTACGAGCAGTACTTC
TRBV19,few,TRBJ1-5,TRBD1,CASRAGTGSNQPQHF,TGTGCCAGTAGAGCCGGGACAGGGAGCAATCAGCCCCAGCATTTT
TRBV6-5,NA,TRBJ1-2,TRBD1,CASTKGQGPHGYTF,TGTGCCAGCACAAAGGGACAGGGACCGCATGGCTACACCTTC
TRBV4-1,NA,TRBJ2-7,TRBD1,CASSPSGTGGTYEQYF,TGCGCCAGCAGCCCGAGTGGGACAGGGGGCACCTACGAGCAGTACTTC
TRBV30,NA,TRBJ1-1,NA,CAWTATTNTEAFF,TGTGCCTGGACCGCGACAACGAACACTGAAGCTTTCTTT
TRBV30,NA,TRBJ1-2,NA,CAWRRRGPNYGYTF,TGTGCCTGGAGACGTAGGGGACCGAACTATGGCTACACCTTC
TRBV29-1,few,TRBJ1-5,NA,CSASSGVNQPQHF,TGCAGCGCTTCATCTGGAGTGAATCAGCCCCAGCATTTT
TRBV10-3,NA,TRBJ2-5,TRBD1,CAIKTGEGTQYF,TGTGCCATCAAGACAGGGGAAGGGACCCAGTACTTC
TRBV10-3,NA,TRBJ2-3,NA,CAISGTSDTQYF,TGTGCCATCAGTGGGACTTCAGATACGCAGTATTTT
TRBV30,few,TRBJ1-2,NA,CAWSVLQGMVGYTF,TGTGCCTGGAGTGTGCTCCAGGGGATGGTTGGCTACACCTTC
TRBV11-2,NA,TRBJ2-7,TRBD2,CASSSRLRGASYEQYF,TGTGCCAGCAGCTCGCGGTTGCGGGGGGCCTCCTACGAGCAGTACTTC
TRBV29-1,NA,TRBJ2-1,TRBD1,CSVEVGLGDRVLF,TGCAGCGTTGAAGTTGGGTTGGGAGACAGGGTCCTCTTC
TRBV30,NA,TRBJ1-2,NA,CAWSPGKDYGYTF,TGTGCCTGGAGTCCAGGGAAAGACTATGGCTACACCTTC
TRBV2,NA,TRBJ1-1,NA,CASSEFGAGNTEAFF,TGTGCCAGCAGTGAGTTTGGGGCGGGAAACACTGAAGCTTTCTTT
TRBV30,NA,TRBJ1-2,TRBD1,CAWSPPGTGAGYTF,TGTGCCTGGAGTCCCCCCGGGACAGGGGCTGGCTACACCTTC
TRBV9,NA,TRBJ2-7,NA,CASGGAGGPYEQYF,TGTGCCAGCGGAGGGGCTGGGGGTCCCTACGAGCAGTACTTC
TRBV14,once,TRBJ2-7,TRBD1,CASSPTGEVGEQYF,TGTGCCAGCAGCCCGACAGGGGAGGTAGGGGAGCAGTACTTC
TRBV25-1,NA,TRBJ1-2,NA,CASSDGYGYTF,TGTGCCAGCAGTGATGGGTATGGCTACACCTTC
TRBV10-2,NA,TRBJ2-5,NA,CASKAQVQRETQYF,TGCGCCAGCAAAGCCCAGGTGCAACGAGAGACCCAGTACTTC
TRBV7-9,NA,TRBJ2-7,NA,CASSLGDRDWQYF,TGTGCCAGCAGCTTAGGCGACAGGGACTGGCAGTACTTC
TRBV30,NA,TRBJ1-2,TRBD1,CAWTGTDYGGYTF,TGTGCCTGGACCGGGACAGACTATGGAGGGTACACCTTC
TRBV7-8,NA,TRBJ2-1,NA,CASSFVDSVLRNAEQFF,TGTGCCAGCAGCTTTGTTGATTCGGTCTTGCGCAATGCTGAGCAGTTCTTC
TRBV29-1,once,TRBJ2-1,TRBD1,CSVFGDRTYNEQFF,TGCAGCGTTTTTGGGGACAGGACCTACAATGAGCAGTTCTTC
TRBV29-1,NA,TRBJ1-1,NA,CSVDRGATTEAFF,TGCAGCGTTGATCGGGGGGCGACGACTGAAGCTTTCTTT
TRBV30,NA,TRBJ2-1,NA,CAWNRGAYNEQFF,TGTGCCTGGAACCGGGGGGCTTACAATGAGCAGTTCTTC
TRBV7-7,NA,TRBJ2-5,NA,CASGEETQYF,TGTGCCTCCGGGGAAGAGACCCAGTACTTC
TRBV5-6,once,TRBJ2-4,NA,CASSLAIESIQYF,TGTGCCAGCAGCTTGGCAATCGAGTCCATTCAGTACTTC
TRBV27,NA,TRBJ2-1,TRBD2,CASSLRLAGSNEQFF,TGTGCCAGCAGTTTAAGGCTAGCGGGGTCCAATGAGCAGTTCTTC
TRBV29-1,few,TRBJ2-1,NA,CSVEPGRNEQFF,TGCAGCGTTGAACCAGGGCGAAATGAGCAGTTCTTC
TRBV15,few,TRBJ2-3,TRBD2,CATSGTSGDTQYF,TGTGCCACCAGCGGGACTAGCGGAGATACGCAGTATTTT
TRBV29-1,NA,TRBJ2-5,TRBD2,CSVEGGTGGETQYF,TGCAGCGTTGAAGGAGGGACGGGGGGAGAGACCCAGTACTTC
TRBV29-1,NA,TRBJ2-7,TRBD2,CSVAGLAGVEQYF,TGCAGCGTTGCCGGACTAGCGGGGGTTGAGCAGTACTTC
TRBV30,NA,TRBJ1-4,TRBD1,CAWSAGRGNEKLFF,TGTGCCTGGAGTGCGGGCAGGGGGAACGAAAAACTGTTTTTT
TRBV6-5,NA,TRBJ1-6,NA,CASSDGGNNSPLHF,TGTGCCAGCAGTGATGGGGGGAACAATTCACCCCTCCACTTT
TRBV2,NA,TRBJ1-1,TRBD1,CASSGQGMTEAFF,TGTGCCAGCAGTGGACAGGGTATGACTGAAGCTTTCTTT
TRBV29-1,NA,TRBJ2-7,TRBD1,CSVERRGGGEQYF,TGCAGCGTTGAAAGGCGAGGGGGCGGCGAGCAGTACTTC
TRBV2,NA,TRBJ2-5,NA,CASSEIGGLETQYF,TGTGCCAGCAGTGAAATCGGGGGATTGGAGACCCAGTACTTC
TRBV4-3,few,TRBJ1-6,TRBD1,CASSQDRGTVNSPLHF,TGCGCCAGCAGCCAAGATCGGGGGACAGTTAATTCACCCCTCCACTTT
TRBV5-1,NA,TRBJ1-1,TRBD1,CASSSGDRTTEAFF,TGCGCCAGCAGCAGCGGGGACAGGACCACTGAAGCTTTCTTT
TRBV29-1,NA,TRBJ2-3,NA,CSVAKGGNTQYF,TGCAGCGTTGCAAAAGGCGGGAATACGCAGTATTTT
TRBV5-1,NA,TRBJ2-3,TRBD2,CASSLELAGTTDTQYF,TGCGCCAGCAGCTTGGAACTAGCGGGGACCACAGATACGCAGTATTTT
TRBV5-1,many,TRBJ2-3,NA,CASSLGSGRGRSTDTQYF,TGCGCCAGCAGCTTGGGGAGTGGACGGGGGAGAAGCACAGATACGCAGTATTTT
TRBV29-1,NA,TRBJ2-1,TRBD1,CSVEGGTGGFYNEQFF,TGCAGCGTTGAAGGCGGGACAGGGGGCTTCTACAATGAGCAGTTCTTC
TRBV29-1,NA,TRBJ2-3,TRBD1,CSVGGTVTDTQYF,TGCAGCGTTGGGGGGACAGTGACAGATACGCAGTATTTT
TRBV30,few,TRBJ2-6,TRBD1,CACLKTGTGANVLTF,TGTGCCTGCCTTAAGACAGGGACTGGGGCCAACGTCCTGACTTTC